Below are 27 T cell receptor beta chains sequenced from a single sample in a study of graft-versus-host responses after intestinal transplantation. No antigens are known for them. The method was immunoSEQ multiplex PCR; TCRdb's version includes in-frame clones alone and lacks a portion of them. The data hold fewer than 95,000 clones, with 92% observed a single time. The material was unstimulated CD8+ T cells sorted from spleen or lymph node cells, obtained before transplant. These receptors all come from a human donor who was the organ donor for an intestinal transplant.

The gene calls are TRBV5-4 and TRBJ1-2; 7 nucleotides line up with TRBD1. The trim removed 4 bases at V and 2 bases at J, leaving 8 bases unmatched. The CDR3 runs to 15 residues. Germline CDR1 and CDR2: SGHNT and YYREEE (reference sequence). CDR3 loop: CASSPILTGNYGYTF. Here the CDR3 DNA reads TGTGCCAGCAGCCCGATCTTGACAGGGAACTATGGCTACACCTTC.

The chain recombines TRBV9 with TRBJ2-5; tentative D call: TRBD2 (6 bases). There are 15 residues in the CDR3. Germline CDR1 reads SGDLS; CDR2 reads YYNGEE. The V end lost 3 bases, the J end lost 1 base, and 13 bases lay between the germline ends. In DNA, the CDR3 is TGTGCCAGCAGCGCCTCATCCGGGGGCCAAGAGACCCAGTACTTC. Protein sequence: CASSASSGGQETQYF.

This CDR3 reads CASSLVRDRELFF. CDR3 DNA sequence: TGTGCCAGCAGCTTAGTCCGGGACAGAGAGCTGTTTTTT. The rearrangement links TRBV7-6 to TRBJ2-2, with 7 positions matching TRBD1. CDR1 SGHVS and CDR2 FNYEAQ come from the germline V gene. CDR3 size: 13 residues. The V gene end was trimmed by 1 base and the J gene end by 11 bases; junction bases not matched to a gene: 4.

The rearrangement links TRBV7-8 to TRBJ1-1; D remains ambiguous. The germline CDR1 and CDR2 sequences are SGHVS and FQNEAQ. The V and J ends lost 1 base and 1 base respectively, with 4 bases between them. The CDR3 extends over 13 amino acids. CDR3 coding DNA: TGTGCCAGCAGCTTAGAACAGAACACTGAAGCTTTCTTT. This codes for CASSLEQNTEAFF.

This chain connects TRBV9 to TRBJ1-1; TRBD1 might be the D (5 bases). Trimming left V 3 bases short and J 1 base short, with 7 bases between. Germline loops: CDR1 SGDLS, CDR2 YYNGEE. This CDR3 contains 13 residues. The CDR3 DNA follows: TGTGCCAGCAGCGGCGGGGGGAACACTGAAGCTTTCTTT. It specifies CASSGGGNTEAFF. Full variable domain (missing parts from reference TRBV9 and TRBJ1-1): DSGVTQTPKHLITATGQRVTLRCSPRSGDLSVYWYQQSLDQGLQFLIQYYNGEERAKGNILERFSAQQFPDLHSELNLSSLELGDSALYFCASSGGGNTEAFFGQGTRLTVV.

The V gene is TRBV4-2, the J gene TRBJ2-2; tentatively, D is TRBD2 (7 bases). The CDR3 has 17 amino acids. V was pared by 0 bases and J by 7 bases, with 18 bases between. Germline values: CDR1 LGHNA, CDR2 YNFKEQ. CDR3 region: CASSQEVGGQKGGELFF. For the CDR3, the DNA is TGTGCCAGCAGCCAAGAGGTGGGGGGGCAAAAGGGCGGGGAGCTGTTTTTT.

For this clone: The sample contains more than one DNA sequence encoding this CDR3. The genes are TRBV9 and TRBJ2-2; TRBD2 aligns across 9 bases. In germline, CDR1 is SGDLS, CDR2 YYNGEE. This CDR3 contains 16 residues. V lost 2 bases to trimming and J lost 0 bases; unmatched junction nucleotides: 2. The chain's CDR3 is CASSVSSGANTGELFF. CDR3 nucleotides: TGTGCCAGCAGCGTGTCTAGCGGGGCGAACACCGGGGAGCTGTTTTTT.

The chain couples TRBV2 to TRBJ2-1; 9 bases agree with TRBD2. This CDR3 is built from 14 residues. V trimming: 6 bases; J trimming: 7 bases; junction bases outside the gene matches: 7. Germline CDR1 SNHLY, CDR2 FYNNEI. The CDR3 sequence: CASSMRGLANEQFF. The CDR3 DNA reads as TGTGCCAGCAGCATGCGGGGACTAGCAAATGAGCAGTTCTTC.

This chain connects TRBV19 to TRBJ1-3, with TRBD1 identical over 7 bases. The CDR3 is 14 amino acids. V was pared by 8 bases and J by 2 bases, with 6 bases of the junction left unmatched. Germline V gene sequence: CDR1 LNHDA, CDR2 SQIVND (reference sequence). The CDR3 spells CASQWGTAGNTIYF. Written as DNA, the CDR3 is TGTGCCAGTCAGTGGGGGACAGCTGGAAACACCATATATTTT.

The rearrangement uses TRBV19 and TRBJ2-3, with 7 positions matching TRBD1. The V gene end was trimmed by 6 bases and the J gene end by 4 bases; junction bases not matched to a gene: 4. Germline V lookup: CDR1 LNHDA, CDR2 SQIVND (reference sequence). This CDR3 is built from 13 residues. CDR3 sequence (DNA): TGTGCCAGTAGCAGGGGGAATTCAGATACGCAGTATTTT. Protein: CASSRGNSDTQYF.

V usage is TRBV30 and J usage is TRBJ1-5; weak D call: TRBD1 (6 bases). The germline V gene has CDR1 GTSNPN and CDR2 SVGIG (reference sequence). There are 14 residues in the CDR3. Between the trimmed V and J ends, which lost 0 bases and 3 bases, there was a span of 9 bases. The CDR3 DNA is TGTGCCTGGAGTGTAACAGGGTACAATCAGCCCCAGCATTTT. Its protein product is CAWSVTGYNQPQHF.

CDR3: CASSLQGNGYTF. As DNA, the CDR3 is TGTGCCAGCAGTTTACAGGGGAATGGCTACACCTTC. The chain carries TRBV5-6 and TRBJ1-2; the match to TRBD1 covers 7 bases. The V gene end was trimmed by 5 bases and the J gene end by 6 bases; junction bases not matched to a gene: 4. This CDR3 has 12 amino acids. Germline CDR1 SGHDT, CDR2 YYEEEE.

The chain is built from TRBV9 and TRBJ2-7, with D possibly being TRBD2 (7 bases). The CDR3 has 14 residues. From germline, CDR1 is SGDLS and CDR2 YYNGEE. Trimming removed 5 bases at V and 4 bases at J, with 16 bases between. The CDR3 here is CASSPGGRGYEQYF. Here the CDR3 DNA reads TGTGCCAGCAGTCCCGGGGGGAGGGGGTACGAGCAGTACTTC.

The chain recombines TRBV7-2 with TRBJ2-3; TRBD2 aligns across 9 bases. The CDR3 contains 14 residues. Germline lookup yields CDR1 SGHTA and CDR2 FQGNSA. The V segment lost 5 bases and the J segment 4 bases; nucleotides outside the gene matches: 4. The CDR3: CASSPTSGPDTQYF. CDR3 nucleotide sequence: TGTGCCAGCAGCCCAACTAGCGGGCCAGATACGCAGTATTTT.

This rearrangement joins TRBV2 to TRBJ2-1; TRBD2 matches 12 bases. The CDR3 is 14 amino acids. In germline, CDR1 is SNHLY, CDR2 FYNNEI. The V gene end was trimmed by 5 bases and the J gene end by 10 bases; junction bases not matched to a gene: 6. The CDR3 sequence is CASSLGLAGHEQFF. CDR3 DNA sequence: TGTGCCAGCAGTCTCGGACTAGCGGGGCACGAGCAGTTCTTC.

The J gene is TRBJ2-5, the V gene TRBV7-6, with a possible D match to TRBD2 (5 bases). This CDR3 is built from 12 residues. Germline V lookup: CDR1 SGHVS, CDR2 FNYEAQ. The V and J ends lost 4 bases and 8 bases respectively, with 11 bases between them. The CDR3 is CASSSMEDTQYF. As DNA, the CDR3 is TGTGCCAGCAGCTCGATGGAGGATACCCAGTACTTC.

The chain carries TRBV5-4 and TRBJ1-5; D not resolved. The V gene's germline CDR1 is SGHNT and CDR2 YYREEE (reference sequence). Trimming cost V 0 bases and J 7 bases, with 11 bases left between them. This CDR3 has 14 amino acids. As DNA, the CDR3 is TGTGCCAGCAGCTTGGACGGAGTCGGCCAGCCCCAGCATTTT. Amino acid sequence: CASSLDGVGQPQHF. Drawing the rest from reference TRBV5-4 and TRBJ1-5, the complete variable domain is ETGVTQSPTHLIKTRGQQVTLRCSSQSGHNTVSWYQQALGQGPQFIFQYYREEENGRGNFPPRFSGLQFPNYSSELNVNALELDDSALYLCASSLDGVGQPQHFGDGTRLSIL.

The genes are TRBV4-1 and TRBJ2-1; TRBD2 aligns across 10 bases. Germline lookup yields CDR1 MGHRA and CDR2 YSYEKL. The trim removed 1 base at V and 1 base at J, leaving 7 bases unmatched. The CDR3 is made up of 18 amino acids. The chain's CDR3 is CASSQAPPSGGSYNEQFF. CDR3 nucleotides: TGCGCCAGCAGCCAAGCCCCTCCTAGCGGGGGTTCCTACAATGAGCAGTTCTTC.

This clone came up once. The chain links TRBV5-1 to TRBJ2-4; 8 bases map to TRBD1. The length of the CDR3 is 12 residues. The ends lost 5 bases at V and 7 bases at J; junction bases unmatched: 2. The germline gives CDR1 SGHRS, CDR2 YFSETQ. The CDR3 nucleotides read TGCGCCAGCAGGAGGACAGGGAACATTCAGTACTTC. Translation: CASRRTGNIQYF.

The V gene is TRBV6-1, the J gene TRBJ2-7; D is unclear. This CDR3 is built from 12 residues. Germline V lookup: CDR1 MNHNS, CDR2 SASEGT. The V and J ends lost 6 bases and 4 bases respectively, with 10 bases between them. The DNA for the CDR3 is TGTGCCAGCAGCGACATTATTTACGAGCAGTACTTC. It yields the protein CASSDIIYEQYF.

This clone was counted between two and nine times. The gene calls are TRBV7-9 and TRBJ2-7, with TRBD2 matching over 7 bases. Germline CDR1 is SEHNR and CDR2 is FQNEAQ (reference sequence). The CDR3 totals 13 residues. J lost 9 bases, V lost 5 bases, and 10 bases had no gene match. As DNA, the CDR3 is TGTGCCAGCAGCCCCAGCGGGAAATTGGCGCAGTACTTC. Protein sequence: CASSPSGKLAQYF.

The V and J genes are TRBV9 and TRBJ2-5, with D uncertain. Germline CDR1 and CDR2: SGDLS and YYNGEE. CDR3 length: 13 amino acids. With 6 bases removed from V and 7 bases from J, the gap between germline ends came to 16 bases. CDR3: CASTPLPHGTQYF. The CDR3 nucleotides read TGTGCCAGCACCCCGTTGCCACATGGGACCCAGTACTTC.

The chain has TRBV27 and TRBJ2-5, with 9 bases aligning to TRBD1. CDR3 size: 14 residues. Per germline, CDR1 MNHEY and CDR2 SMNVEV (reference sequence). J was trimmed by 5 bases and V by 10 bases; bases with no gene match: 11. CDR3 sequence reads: CATSPGTGIETQYF. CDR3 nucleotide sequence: TGTGCCACCTCCCCCGGGACAGGGATCGAGACCCAGTACTTC.

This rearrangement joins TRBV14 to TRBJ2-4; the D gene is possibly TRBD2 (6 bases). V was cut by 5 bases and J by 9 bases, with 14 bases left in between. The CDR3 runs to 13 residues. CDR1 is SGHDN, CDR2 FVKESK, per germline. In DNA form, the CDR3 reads TGTGCCAGCAGCTTAAACCTGGGGGGCATTCAGTACTTC. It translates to CASSLNLGGIQYF.

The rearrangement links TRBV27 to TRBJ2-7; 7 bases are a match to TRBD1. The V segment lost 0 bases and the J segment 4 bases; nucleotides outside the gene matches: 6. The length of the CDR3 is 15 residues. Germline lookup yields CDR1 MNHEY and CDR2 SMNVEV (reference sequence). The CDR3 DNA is TGTGCCAGCAGTTTATCGACAGGGTGGGCGTACGAGCAGTACTTC. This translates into CASSLSTGWAYEQYF.

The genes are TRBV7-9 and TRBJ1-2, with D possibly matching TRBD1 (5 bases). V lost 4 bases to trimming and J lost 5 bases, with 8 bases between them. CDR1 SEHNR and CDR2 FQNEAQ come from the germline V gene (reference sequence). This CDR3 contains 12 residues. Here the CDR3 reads CASSSGTYGYTF. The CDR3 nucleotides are TGTGCCAGCAGCTCCGGGACTTATGGCTACACCTTC.

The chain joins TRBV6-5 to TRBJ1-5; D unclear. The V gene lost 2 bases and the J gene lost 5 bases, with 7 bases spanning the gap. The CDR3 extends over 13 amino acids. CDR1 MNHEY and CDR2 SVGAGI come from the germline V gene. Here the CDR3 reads CASSYAGDQPQHF. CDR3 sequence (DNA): TGTGCCAGCAGTTACGCCGGGGATCAGCCCCAGCATTTT.